Below, one T cell receptor beta chain is given with its context. Its target is not known. Next came a second PCR, run for about 7 to 12 cycles, which used a sample-barcoded 5' primer along with a J-beta primer mix. A template-switch adaptor that had 12 random nucleotides put a tag on each cDNA molecule. From each sample, at least 2.5 million paired-end reads containing CDR3 were obtained. TCRdb re-derived calls from the 5' RACE reads in MiXCR, one entry per CDR3 protein. The top ten hold 13% of the sample, which has hundreds of thousands of distinct CDR3 sequences, 52% seen once. These data belong to a study of blood T cells in healthy people across ages. General study findings and limits: The lack of PBMC sorting stopped any conclusive naive versus antigen-experienced comparison.

Every sample had a minimum of 7 million PBMCs isolated. J lost 7 bases, V lost 5 bases, and 4 bases had no gene match. Germline V gene lookup returns CDR1 SGHTA and CDR2 FQGTGA. This CDR3 contains 12 residues. V gene TRBV7-3 combines with J gene TRBJ2-7, with 8 bases aligning to TRBD2. Sample: blood. The sequence came from a woman aged 80 or over in good health. CDR3 sequence: CASSPGLGEQYF. The CDR3 bases are TGTGCCAGCAGCCCGGGACTAGGAGAGCAGTACTTC.